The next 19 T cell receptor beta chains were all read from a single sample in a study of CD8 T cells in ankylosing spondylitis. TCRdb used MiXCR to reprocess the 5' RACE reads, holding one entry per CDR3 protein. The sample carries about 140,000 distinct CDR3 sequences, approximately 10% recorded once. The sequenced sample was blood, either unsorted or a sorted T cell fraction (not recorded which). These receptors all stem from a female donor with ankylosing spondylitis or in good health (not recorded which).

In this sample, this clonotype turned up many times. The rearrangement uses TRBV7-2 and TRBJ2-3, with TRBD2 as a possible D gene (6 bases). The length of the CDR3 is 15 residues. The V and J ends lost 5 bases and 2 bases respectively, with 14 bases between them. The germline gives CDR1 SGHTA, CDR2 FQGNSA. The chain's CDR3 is CASSVRGSDTDTQYF. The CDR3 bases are TGTGCCAGCAGCGTGCGGGGCTCTGACACAGATACGCAGTATTTT.

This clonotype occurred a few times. CDR3 DNA: TGTGCCAGCAGCCAAGGGTCGGGGGCCAACGTCCTGACTTTC. Its translation is CASSQGSGANVLTF. The J gene is TRBJ2-6, the V gene TRBV3-1, with D hard to call. This CDR3 spans 14 amino acids. Germline V gene data show CDR1 as LGHDT and CDR2 as YNNKEL (reference sequence). Deletions cut 1 base from V and 4 bases from J, with 5 bases between.

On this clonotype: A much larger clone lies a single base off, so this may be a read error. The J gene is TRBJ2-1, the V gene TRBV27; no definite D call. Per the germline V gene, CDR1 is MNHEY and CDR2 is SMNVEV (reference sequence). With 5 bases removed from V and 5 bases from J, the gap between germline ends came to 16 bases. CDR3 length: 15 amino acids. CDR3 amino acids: CASSPSRVQDNEQFF. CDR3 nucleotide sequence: TGTGCCAGCAGTCCCAGCCGGGTTCAGGACAATGAGCAGTTCTTC.

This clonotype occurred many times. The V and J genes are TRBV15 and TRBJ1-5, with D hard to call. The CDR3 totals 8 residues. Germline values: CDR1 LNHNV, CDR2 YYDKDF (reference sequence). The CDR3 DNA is TGTAGCAATCAGCCCCAGCATTTT. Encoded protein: CSNQPQHF.

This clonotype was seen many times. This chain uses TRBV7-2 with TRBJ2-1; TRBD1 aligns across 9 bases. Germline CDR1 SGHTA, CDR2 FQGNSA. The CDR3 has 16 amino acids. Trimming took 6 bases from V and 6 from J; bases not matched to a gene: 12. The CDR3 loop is CASRTGGPTRSNEQFF. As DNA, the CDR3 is TGTGCCAGCAGGACAGGGGGACCAACTCGGAGCAATGAGCAGTTCTTC.

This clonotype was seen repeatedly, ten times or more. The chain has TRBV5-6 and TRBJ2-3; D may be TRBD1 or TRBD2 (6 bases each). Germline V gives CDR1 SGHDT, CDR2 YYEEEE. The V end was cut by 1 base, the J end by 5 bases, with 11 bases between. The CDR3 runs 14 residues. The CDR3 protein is CASSLWGAGDTQYF. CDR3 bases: TGTGCCAGCAGCTTGTGGGGGGCTGGAGATACGCAGTATTTT.

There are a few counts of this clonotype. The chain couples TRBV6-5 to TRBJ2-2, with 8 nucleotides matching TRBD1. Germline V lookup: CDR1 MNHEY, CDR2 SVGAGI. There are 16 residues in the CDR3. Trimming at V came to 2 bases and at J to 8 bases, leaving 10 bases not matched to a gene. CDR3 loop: CASSYTWTGLEGELFF. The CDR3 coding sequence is TGTGCCAGCAGTTACACATGGACAGGGCTTGAAGGGGAGCTGTTTTTT.

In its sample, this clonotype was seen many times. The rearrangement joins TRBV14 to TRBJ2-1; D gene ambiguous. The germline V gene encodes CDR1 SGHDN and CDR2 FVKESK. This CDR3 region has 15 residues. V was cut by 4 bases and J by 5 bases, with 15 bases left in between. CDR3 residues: CASSPGSSVNNEQFF. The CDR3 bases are TGTGCCAGCAGCCCCGGGTCGAGCGTGAACAATGAGCAGTTCTTC.

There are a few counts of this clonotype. The CDR3 loop is CASSSLGTAGELFF. CDR3 bases: TGTGCCAGCAGCTCGTTAGGGACAGCCGGGGAGCTGTTTTTT. V and J are TRBV7-2 and TRBJ2-2; 7 positions agree with TRBD1. This CDR3 spans 14 amino acids. The germline gives CDR1 SGHTA, CDR2 FQGNSA. The ends lost 4 bases at V and 6 bases at J; junction bases unmatched: 5.

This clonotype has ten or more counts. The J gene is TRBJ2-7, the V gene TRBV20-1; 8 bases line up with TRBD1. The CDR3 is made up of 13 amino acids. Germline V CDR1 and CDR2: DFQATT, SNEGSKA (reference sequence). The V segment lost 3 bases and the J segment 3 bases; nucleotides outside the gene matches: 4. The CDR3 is CSARAGGNYEQYF. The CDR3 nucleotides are TGCAGTGCTAGGGCAGGGGGCAACTACGAGCAGTACTTC.

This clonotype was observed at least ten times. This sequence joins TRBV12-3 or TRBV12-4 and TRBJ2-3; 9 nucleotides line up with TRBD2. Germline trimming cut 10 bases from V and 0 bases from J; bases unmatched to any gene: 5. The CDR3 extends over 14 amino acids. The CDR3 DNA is TGTGCCACGGCTAGCGGGGAAAGCACAGATACGCAGTATTTT. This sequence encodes CATASGESTDTQYF.

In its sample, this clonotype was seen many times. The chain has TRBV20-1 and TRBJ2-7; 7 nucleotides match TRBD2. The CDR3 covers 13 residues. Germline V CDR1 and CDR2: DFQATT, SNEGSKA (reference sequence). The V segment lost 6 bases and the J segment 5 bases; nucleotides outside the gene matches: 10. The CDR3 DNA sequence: TGCAGTGCCGGCAGCGGGATGTTAGACGAGCAGTACTTC. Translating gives CSAGSGMLDEQYF.

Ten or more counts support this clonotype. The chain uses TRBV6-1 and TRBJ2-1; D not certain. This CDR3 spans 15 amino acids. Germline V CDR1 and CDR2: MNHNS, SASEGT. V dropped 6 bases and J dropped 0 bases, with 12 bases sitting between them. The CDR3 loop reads CASRVDHDSYNEQFF. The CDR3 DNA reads TGTGCCAGCAGGGTGGACCATGACTCCTACAATGAGCAGTTCTTC.

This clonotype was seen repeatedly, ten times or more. The CDR3 loop reads CASSLYSETQYF. In DNA form, the CDR3 reads TGTGCCAGCAGCCTCTATTCGGAGACCCAGTACTTC. The V gene is TRBV7-2, the J gene TRBJ2-5; D not resolved. V lost 5 bases, J lost 5 bases, and 9 bases lay in between. CDR3 length equals 12 residues. Germline V gene lookup returns CDR1 SGHTA and CDR2 FQGNSA.

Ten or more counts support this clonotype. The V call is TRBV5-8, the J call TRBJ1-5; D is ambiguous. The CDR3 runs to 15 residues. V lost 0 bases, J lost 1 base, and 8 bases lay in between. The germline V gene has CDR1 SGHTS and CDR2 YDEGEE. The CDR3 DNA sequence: TGTGCCAGCAGCTTGGGTTCAATAAGCAATCAGCCCCAGCATTTT. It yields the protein CASSLGSISNQPQHF.

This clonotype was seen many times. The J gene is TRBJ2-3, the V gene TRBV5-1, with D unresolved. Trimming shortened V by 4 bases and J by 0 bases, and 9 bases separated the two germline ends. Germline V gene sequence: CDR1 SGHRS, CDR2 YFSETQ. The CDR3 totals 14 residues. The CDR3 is CASSPDGSTDTQYF. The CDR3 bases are TGCGCCAGCAGCCCCGATGGTAGCACAGATACGCAGTATTTT.

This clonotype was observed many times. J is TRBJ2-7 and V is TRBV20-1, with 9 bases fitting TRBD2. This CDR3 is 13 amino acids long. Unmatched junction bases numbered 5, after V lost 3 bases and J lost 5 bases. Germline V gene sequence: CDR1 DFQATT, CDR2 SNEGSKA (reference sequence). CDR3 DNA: TGCAGTGCTAGTGCCAGCGGGAGGAACGAGCAGTACTTC. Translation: CSASASGRNEQYF.

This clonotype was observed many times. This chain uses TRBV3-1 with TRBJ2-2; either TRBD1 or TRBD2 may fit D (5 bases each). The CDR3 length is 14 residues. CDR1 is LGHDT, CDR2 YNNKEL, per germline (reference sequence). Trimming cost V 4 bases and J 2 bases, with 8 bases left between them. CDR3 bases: TGTGCCAGCAGCCGGGACCCAAACACCGGGGAGCTGTTTTTT. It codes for CASSRDPNTGELFF.

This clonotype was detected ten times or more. The CDR3 reads CASSRDRGNTEAFF. The CDR3, as DNA: TGTGCCAGCAGCCGGGACAGGGGGAACACTGAAGCTTTCTTT. The chain couples TRBV5-6 to TRBJ1-1, with 10 bases that match TRBD1. In germline, CDR1 is SGHDT, CDR2 YYEEEE. This CDR3 contains 14 residues. J lost 1 base, V lost 4 bases, and 1 base had no gene match.